This is a list of T cell receptor beta chains from one sample in a study of cytomegalovirus exposure and HLA in healthy donors. Assay used: immunoSEQ multiplex PCR; TCRdb lists only in-frame clones, some missing. This table has more than 80,000 clones, approximately 81% appearing once. Source material: PBMCs. The receptors stem from a girl aged 2 to 9 in good health and CMV-seropositive. The CDR3 runs from the conserved cysteine through the conserved F or W.

j_call: TRBJ1-4
v_call: TRBV28
cdr3_aa: CAGQASPKEKLFF

j_call: TRBJ2-2
v_call: TRBV4-1
cdr3_aa: CASSQEVTGGTGELFF

j_call: TRBJ2-5
v_call: TRBV28
cdr3_aa: CASSLSGETQYF

j_call: TRBJ1-2
v_call: TRBV4-1
cdr3_aa: CASSQGPRQGANYGYTF

j_call: TRBJ2-1
v_call: TRBV27
cdr3_aa: CASTTVDGGSLNEQFF

j_call: TRBJ2-3
v_call: TRBV6-5
cdr3_aa: CASSYGGNPTDTQYF

j_call: TRBJ2-3
v_call: TRBV7-7
cdr3_aa: CASSARVQDTQYF

j_call: TRBJ1-2
v_call: TRBV19
cdr3_aa: CASTRTGGRYGYTF

j_call: TRBJ2-3
v_call: TRBV7-8
cdr3_aa: CASSLGGRVQTDTQYF

j_call: TRBJ2-3
v_call: TRBV27
cdr3_aa: CASSSFTSGRSTDTQYF

j_call: TRBJ2-2
v_call: TRBV7-9
cdr3_aa: CASSPVLTNTGELFF

j_call: TRBJ1-4
v_call: TRBV6-5
cdr3_aa: CASSLLSGTGSEKLFF

j_call: TRBJ1-1
v_call: TRBV7-9
cdr3_aa: CASSEWDRANTEAFF

j_call: TRBJ2-2
v_call: TRBV9
cdr3_aa: CASSVDVGPTGELFF

j_call: TRBJ1-2
v_call: TRBV28
cdr3_aa: CATPNYGYTF

j_call: TRBJ1-2
v_call: TRBV5-6
cdr3_aa: CASSTSFGGYGYTF

j_call: TRBJ2-1
v_call: TRBV5-1
cdr3_aa: CASLGGTSSYNEQFF

j_call: TRBJ1-5
v_call: TRBV28
cdr3_aa: CASRQEGNNQPQHF

j_call: TRBJ1-5
v_call: TRBV30
cdr3_aa: CAWSAGQGNQPQHF

j_call: TRBJ2-3
v_call: TRBV5-6
cdr3_aa: CASTFRSGQSTDTQYF

j_call: TRBJ2-1
v_call: TRBV4-3
cdr3_aa: CASSQDSGRENEQFF

j_call: TRBJ2-1
v_call: TRBV29-1
cdr3_aa: CSVDAVAGAYNEQFF

j_call: TRBJ2-3
v_call: TRBV28
cdr3_aa: CASSSWGHTDTQYF

j_call: TRBJ1-1
v_call: TRBV6-6
cdr3_aa: CASSPQEVNTEAFF

j_call: TRBJ1-4
v_call: TRBV21-1
cdr3_aa: CASSNESRLREKLFF

j_call: TRBJ2-5
v_call: TRBV29-1
cdr3_aa: CSVSSGRWEEQYF

j_call: TRBJ1-1
v_call: TRBV6-1
cdr3_aa: CASRETGVSTEAFF

j_call: TRBJ2-5
v_call: TRBV5-1
cdr3_aa: CASRSDRGREETQYF

j_call: TRBJ1-2
v_call: TRBV6-1
cdr3_aa: CASSYEGGGYGYTF

j_call: TRBJ2-1
v_call: TRBV9
cdr3_aa: CASSVHQTSDEQFF

j_call: TRBJ1-1
v_call: TRBV30
cdr3_aa: CAWSVQTANTEAFF

j_call: TRBJ2-7
v_call: TRBV19
cdr3_aa: CASRYPGGEQYF

j_call: TRBJ1-5
v_call: TRBV29-1
cdr3_aa: CSVQGGSGNQPQHF

j_call: TRBJ2-3
v_call: TRBV28
cdr3_aa: CASSFSALAGEEGDTQYF

j_call: TRBJ1-2
v_call: TRBV23-1
cdr3_aa: CASSQSIRTGGGGYTF

j_call: TRBJ1-1
v_call: TRBV9
cdr3_aa: CASSVVAGGGGNTEAFF

j_call: TRBJ2-7
v_call: TRBV28
cdr3_aa: CASRLSGANYEQYF